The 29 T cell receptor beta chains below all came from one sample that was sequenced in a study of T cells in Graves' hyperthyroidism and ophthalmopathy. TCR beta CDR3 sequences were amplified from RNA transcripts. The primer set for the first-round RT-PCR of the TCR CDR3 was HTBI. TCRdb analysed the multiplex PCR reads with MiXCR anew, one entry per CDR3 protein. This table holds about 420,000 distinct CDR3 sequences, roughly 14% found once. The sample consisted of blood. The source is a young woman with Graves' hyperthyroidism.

The CDR3 DNA is TGTGCCAGCAGCCAAGACAAAGTAGGGCAGCAAGAGACCCAGTACTTC. Translated: CASSQDKVGQQETQYF. The rearrangement joins TRBV4-2 to TRBJ2-5; D uncertain. Trimming removed 0 bases at V and 2 bases at J, with 13 bases between. Germline CDR1 is LGHNA and CDR2 is YNFKEQ. This CDR3 spans 16 amino acids.

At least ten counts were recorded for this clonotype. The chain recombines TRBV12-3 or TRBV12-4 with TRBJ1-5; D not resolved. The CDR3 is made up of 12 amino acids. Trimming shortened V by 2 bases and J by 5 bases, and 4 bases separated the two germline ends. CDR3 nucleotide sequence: TGTGCCAGCAGTTTAAACGATCAGCCCCAGCATTTT. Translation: CASSLNDQPQHF.

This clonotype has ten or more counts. The CDR3 sequence: CSAVDVSNEQFF. The CDR3, as DNA: TGCAGTGCTGTCGACGTCTCCAATGAGCAGTTCTTC. V and J are TRBV20-1 and TRBJ2-1, with unresolved D. The CDR3 consists of 12 residues. Per the germline V gene, CDR1 is DFQATT and CDR2 is SNEGSKA (reference sequence). V was pared by 5 bases and J by 6 bases, with 11 bases between.

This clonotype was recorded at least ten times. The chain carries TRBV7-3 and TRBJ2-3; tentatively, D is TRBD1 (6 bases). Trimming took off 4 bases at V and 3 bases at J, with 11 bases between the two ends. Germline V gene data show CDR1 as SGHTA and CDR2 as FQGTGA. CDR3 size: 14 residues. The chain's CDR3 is CASSSQGATDTQYF. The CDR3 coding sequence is TGTGCCAGCAGCTCACAGGGTGCGACAGATACGCAGTATTTT.

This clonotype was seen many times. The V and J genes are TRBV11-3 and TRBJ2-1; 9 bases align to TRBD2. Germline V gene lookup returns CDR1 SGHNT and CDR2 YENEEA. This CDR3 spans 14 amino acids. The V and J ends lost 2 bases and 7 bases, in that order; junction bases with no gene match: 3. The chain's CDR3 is CASSLTAGGNEQFF. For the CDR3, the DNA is TGTGCCAGCAGCTTAACGGCGGGAGGGAATGAGCAGTTCTTC.

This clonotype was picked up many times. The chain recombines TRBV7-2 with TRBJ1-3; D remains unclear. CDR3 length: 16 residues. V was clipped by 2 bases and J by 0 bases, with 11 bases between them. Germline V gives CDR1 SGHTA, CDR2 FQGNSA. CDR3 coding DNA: TGTGCCAGCAGCTTAACGTCGACTTTCTCTGGAAACACCATATATTTT. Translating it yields CASSLTSTFSGNTIYF.

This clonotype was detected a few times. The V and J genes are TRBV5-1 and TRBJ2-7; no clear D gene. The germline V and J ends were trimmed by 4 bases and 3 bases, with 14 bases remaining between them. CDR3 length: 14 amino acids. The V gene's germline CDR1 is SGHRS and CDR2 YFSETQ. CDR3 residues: CASSPEQEYYEQYF. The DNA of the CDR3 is TGCGCCAGCAGCCCCGAGCAGGAGTACTACGAGCAGTACTTC.

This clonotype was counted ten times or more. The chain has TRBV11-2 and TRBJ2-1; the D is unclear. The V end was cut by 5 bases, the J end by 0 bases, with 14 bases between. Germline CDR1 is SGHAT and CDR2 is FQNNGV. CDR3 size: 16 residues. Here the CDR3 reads CASSPLTRSSYNEQFF. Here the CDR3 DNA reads TGTGCCAGCAGCCCGCTGACGAGGAGCTCCTACAATGAGCAGTTCTTC.

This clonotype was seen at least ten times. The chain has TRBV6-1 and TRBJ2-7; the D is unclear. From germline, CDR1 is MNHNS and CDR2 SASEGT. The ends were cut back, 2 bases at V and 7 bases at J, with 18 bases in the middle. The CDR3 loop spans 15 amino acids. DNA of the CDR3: TGTGCCAGCAGTGAAAGGGCAACTTACCCTAGGGAGCAGTACTTC. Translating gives CASSERATYPREQYF.

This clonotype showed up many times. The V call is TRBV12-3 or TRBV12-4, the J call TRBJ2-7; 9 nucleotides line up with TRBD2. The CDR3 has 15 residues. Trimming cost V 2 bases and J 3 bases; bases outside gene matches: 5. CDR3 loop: CASSLNAGGLYEQYF. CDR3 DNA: TGTGCCAGCAGTTTAAATGCGGGAGGGCTCTACGAGCAGTACTTC.

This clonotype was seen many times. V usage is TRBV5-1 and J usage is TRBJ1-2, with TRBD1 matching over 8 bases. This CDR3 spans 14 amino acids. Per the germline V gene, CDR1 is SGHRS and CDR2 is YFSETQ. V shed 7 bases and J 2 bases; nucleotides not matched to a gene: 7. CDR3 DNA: TGCGCCAGCGGCGGACAGGGCTCGAACTATGGCTACACCTTC. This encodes CASGGQGSNYGYTF. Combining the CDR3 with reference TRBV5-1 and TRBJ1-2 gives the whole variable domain KAGVTQTPRYLIKTRGQQVTLSCSPISGHRSVSWYQQTPGQGLQFLFEYFSETQRNKGNFPGRFSGRQFSNSRSEMNVSTLELGDSALYLCASGGQGSNYGYTFGSGTRLTVV.

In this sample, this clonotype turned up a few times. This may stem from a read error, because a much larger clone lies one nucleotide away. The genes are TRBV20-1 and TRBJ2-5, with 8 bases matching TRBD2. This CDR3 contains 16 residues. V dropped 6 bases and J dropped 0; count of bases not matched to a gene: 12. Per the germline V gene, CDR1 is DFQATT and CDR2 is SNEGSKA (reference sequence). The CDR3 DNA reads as TGCAGTGCGCGAGATAACGGGAGGGGAAACCAAGAGACCCAGTACTTC. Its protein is CSARDNGRGNQETQYF.

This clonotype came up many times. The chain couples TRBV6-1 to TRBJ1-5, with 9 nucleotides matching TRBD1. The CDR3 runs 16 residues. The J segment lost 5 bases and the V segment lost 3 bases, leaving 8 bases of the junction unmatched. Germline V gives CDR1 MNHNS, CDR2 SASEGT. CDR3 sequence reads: CASSDLTGGAYQPQHF. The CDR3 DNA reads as TGTGCCAGCAGTGACCTTACAGGGGGCGCTTATCAGCCCCAGCATTTT.

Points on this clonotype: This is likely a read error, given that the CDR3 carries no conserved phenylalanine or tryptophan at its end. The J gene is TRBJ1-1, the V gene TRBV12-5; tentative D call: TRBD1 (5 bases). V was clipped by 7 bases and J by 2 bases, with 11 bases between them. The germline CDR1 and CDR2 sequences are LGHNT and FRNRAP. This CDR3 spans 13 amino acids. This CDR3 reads CASAQGANTEAFL. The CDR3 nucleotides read TGTGCTAGTGCCCAGGGAGCCAACACTGAAGCTTTCCTC.

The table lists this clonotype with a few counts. This chain's CDR3 is CASSPGGGSDTQYF. Written as DNA, the CDR3 is TGTGCCAGCAGCCCCGGGGGGGGCTCAGATACGCAGTATTTT. The V and J genes are TRBV7-3 and TRBJ2-3; 8 bases match TRBD2. Trimming at V came to 5 bases and at J to 4 bases, leaving 5 bases not matched to a gene. This CDR3 spans 14 amino acids. Germline V gene sequence: CDR1 SGHTA, CDR2 FQGTGA. Full variable domain (rest looked up from reference TRBV7-3 and TRBJ2-3): GAGVSQTPSNKVTEKGKYVELRCDPISGHTALYWYRQSLGQGPEFLIYFQGTGAADDSGLPNDRFFAVRPEGSVSTLKIQRTERGDSAVYLCASSPGGGSDTQYFGPGTRLTVL.

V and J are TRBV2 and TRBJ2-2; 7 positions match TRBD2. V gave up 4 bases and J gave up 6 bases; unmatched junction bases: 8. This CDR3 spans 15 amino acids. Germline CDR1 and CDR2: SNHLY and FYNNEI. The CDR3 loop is CASSAIAGGAGELFF. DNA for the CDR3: TGTGCCAGCAGTGCCATAGCGGGTGGCGCCGGGGAGCTGTTTTTT.

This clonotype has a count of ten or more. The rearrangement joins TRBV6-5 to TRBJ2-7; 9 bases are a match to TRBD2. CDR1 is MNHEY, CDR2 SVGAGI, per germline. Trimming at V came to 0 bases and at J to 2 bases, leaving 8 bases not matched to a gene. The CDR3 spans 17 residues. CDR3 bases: TGTGCCAGCAGTTACTCGTATTGGACTAGCGCACCCTACGAGCAGTACTTC. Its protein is CASSYSYWTSAPYEQYF.

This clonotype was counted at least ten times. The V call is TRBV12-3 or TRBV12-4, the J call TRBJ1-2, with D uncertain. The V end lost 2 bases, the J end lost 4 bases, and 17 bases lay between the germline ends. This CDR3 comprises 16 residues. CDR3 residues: CASSLRGKTEAYGYTF. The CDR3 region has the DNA TGTGCCAGCAGTTTACGGGGAAAAACGGAGGCCTATGGCTACACCTTC.

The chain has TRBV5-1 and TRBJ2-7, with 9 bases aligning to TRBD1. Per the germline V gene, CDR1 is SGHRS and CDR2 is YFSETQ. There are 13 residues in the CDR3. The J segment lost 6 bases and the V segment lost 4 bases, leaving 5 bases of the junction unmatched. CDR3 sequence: CASSHDRGGEQYF. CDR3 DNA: TGCGCCAGCAGCCACGACAGGGGGGGCGAGCAGTACTTC.

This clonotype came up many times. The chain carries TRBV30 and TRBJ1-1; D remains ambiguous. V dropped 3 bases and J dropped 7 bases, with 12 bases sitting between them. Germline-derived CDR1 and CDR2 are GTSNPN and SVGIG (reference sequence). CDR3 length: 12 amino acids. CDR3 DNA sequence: TGTGCCTGGAGAGGAGGGTATGATGAAGCTTTCTTT. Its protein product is CAWRGGYDEAFF.

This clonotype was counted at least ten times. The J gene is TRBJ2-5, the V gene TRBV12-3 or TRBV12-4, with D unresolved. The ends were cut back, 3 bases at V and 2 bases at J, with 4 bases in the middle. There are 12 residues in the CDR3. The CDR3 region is CASSFEQETQYF. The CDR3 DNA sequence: TGTGCCAGCAGTTTTGAACAAGAGACCCAGTACTTC.

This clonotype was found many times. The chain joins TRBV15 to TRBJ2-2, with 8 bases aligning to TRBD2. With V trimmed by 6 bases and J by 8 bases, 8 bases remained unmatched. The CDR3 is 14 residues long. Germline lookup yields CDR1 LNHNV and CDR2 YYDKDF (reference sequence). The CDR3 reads CATRLGRASGELFF. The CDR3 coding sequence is TGTGCCACCAGACTCGGGAGGGCGTCAGGGGAGCTGTTTTTT.

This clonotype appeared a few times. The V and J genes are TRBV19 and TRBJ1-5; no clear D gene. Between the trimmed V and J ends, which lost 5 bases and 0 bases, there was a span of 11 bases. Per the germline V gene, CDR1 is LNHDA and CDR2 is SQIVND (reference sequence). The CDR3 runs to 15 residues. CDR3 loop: CASSATGYSNQPQHF. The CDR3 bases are TGTGCCAGTAGTGCCACGGGATATAGCAATCAGCCCCAGCATTTT.

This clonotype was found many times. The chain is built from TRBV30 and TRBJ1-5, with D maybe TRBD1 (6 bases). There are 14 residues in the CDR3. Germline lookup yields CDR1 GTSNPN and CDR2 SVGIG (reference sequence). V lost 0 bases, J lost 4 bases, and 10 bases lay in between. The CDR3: CAWSVGAGNQPQHF. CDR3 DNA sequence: TGTGCCTGGAGTGTGGGGGCAGGGAATCAGCCCCAGCATTTT.

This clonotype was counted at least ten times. Here the CDR3 reads CASSDLSGGYTF. CDR3 nucleotide sequence: TGTGCCAGCAGTGATCTCAGCGGCGGCTACACCTTC. This chain uses TRBV2 with TRBJ1-2; the D is unclear. Germline V lookup: CDR1 SNHLY, CDR2 FYNNEI. This CDR3 is built from 12 residues. V lost 3 bases and J 8 bases, leaving 10 bases between the germline ends.

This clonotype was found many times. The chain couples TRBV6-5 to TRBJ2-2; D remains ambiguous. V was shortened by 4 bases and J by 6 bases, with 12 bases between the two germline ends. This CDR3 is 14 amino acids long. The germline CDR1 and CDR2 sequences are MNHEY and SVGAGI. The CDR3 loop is CASSSSNLPGELFF. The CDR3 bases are TGTGCCAGCAGTTCCTCCAACTTACCCGGGGAGCTGTTTTTT.

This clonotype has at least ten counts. The CDR3 region has the DNA TGCGCCAGCAGCTCCGGGACTACCTCCTACGAGCAGTACTTC. Translating it yields CASSSGTTSYEQYF. The rearrangement joins TRBV5-1 to TRBJ2-7; 7 bases line up with TRBD2. V shed 3 bases, J shed 0 bases, and the junction held 3 bases outside the gene matches. CDR3 length: 14 amino acids. In germline, CDR1 is SGHRS, CDR2 YFSETQ.

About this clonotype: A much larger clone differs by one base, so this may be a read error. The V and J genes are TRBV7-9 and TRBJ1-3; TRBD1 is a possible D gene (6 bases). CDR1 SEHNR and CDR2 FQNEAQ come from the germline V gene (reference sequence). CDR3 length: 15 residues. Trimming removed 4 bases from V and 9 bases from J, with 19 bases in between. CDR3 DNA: TGTGCCAGCAGCTCCACAGGGTCGGATTGGTCCACCATATATTTT. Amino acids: CASSSTGSDWSTIYF.

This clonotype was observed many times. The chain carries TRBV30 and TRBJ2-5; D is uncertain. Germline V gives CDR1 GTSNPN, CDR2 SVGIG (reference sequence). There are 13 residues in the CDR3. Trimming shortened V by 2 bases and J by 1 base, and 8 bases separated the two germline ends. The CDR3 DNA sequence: TGTGCCTGGAGTCCGCACAGCCAAGAGACCCAGTACTTC. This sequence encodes CAWSPHSQETQYF.